A selection of T cell receptor beta chains follows, all from one sample in a study of blood T cell repertoires in COVID-19. Data came from immunoSEQ multiplex PCR; TCRdb stores just in-frame clones and leaves some out. Of 73,000 or so clones in the sample, around four fifths were seen once. The sample taken for sequencing was peripheral blood. The receptor source for this set is a man between 60 and 75 years old with acute or convalescent COVID-19. Each CDR3 is given with its conserved first and last residue. The order of the fields is V gene, J gene, D gene, clone size, CDR3 protein, CDR3 DNA. D genes are given only for firm matches. Clone sizes are given selectively: once, few, many, or a class where the clone is expanded.

TRBV9	TRBJ2-2	TRBD1	NA	CASSAGTGVFTGELFF	TGTGCCAGCAGCGCCGGGACAGGGGTCTTCACCGGGGAGCTGTTTTTT
TRBV4-1	TRBJ2-3	TRBD2	once	CASSQVGGGSSTDTQYF	TGCGCCAGCAGCCAAGTCGGGGGGGGTTCTAGCACAGATACGCAGTATTTT
TRBV28	TRBJ2-5	NA	many	CATLGLPNSGETQYF	TGTGCCACCTTGGGACTGCCGAATTCGGGGGAGACCCAGTACTTC
TRBV27	TRBJ1-6	TRBD1	few	CASSLSIGGAYSPLHF	TGTGCCAGCAGTTTATCGATAGGGGGCGCGTATTCACCCCTCCACTTT
TRBV6-6	TRBJ2-3	NA	NA	CASGTGTGARDTQYF	TGTGCCAGCGGAACCGGGACTGGAGCCCGGGATACGCAGTATTTT
TRBV6-5	TRBJ2-1	TRBD2	NA	CANGGSSYNEQFF	TGTGCCAACGGGGGGAGCTCCTACAATGAGCAGTTCTTC
TRBV4-1	TRBJ2-2	NA	few	CASSQVTGTYPLNTGELFF	TGCGCCAGCAGCCAGGTGACTGGGACATACCCTTTGAACACCGGGGAGCTGTTTTTT
TRBV7-8	TRBJ2-7	TRBD1	once	CASSRDRGPYEQYF	TGTGCCAGCTCTCGGGACAGGGGACCCTACGAGCAGTACTTC
TRBV4-2	TRBJ1-5	TRBD1	few	CASSQAGQGGSGQPQHF	TGTGCCAGCAGCCAGGCTGGACAGGGTGGGAGCGGTCAGCCCCAGCATTTT
TRBV6-5	TRBJ1-6	NA	few	CASDLTGESPLHF	TGTGCCAGCGATTTGACAGGCGAGTCACCCCTCCACTTT
TRBV19	TRBJ2-2	TRBD1	NA	CASSRRPTGGETGELFF	TGTGCCAGTAGCCGGAGGCCGACAGGGGGGGAGACCGGGGAGCTGTTTTTT
TRBV4-2	TRBJ1-4	TRBD1	NA	CASSHPGQSNEKLFF	TGTGCCAGCAGCCATCCGGGACAGAGTAATGAAAAACTGTTTTTT
TRBV5-1	TRBJ1-6	NA	NA	CASSSTFGGYNSPLHF	TGCGCCAGCAGCTCCACCTTCGGCGGCTATAATTCACCCCTCCACTTT
TRBV7-2	TRBJ2-3	TRBD2	NA	CASSLSAGAADTQYF	TGTGCCAGCAGCTTATCGGCGGGAGCAGCAGATACGCAGTATTTT
TRBV10-2	TRBJ2-7	NA	NA	CASSESTRSDEQYF	TGCGCCAGCAGTGAGTCGACTCGGAGCGATGAGCAGTACTTC
TRBV5-4	TRBJ2-7	NA	few	CASSLGASYEQYF	TGTGCCAGCAGCTTGGGGGCTTCTTACGAGCAGTACTTC
TRBV12-3/TRBV12-4	TRBJ1-3	NA	few	CASSQGYGNTIYF	TGTGCCAGCAGCCAGGGTTACGGAAACACCATATATTTT
TRBV24-1	TRBJ2-5	TRBD2	NA	CATSDATSGALQETQYF	TGTGCCACCAGTGATGCGACTAGCGGGGCCCTCCAAGAGACCCAGTACTTC
TRBV30	TRBJ1-2	NA	NA	CAWSVSENYGYTF	TGTGCCTGGAGTGTTTCAGAAAACTATGGCTACACCTTC
TRBV28	TRBJ2-2	NA	NA	CASSSVGELFF	TGTGCCAGCAGTTCTGTTGGGGAGCTGTTTTTT
TRBV7-8	TRBJ1-6	NA	NA	CASSPGGSPLHF	TGTGCCAGCAGCCCGGGGGGTTCACCCCTCCACTTT
TRBV19	TRBJ1-3	NA	NA	CASSGEVSSGNTIYF	TGTGCCAGTAGTGGAGAGGTTAGCTCTGGAAACACCATATATTTT
TRBV5-6	TRBJ1-4	NA	NA	CASSLGGRTNEKLFF	TGTGCCAGCAGCTTGGGAGGGAGAACTAATGAAAAACTGTTTTTT
TRBV18	TRBJ2-2	TRBD2	NA	CASPSSGNTGELFF	TGTGCCAGTCCGTCTAGCGGGAACACCGGGGAGCTGTTTTTT
TRBV12-3/TRBV12-4	TRBJ1-1	TRBD1	many	CASSSSDRGLAFF	TGTGCCAGCAGTTCCTCTGACAGGGGGCTTGCTTTCTTT
TRBV7-2	TRBJ2-2	NA	NA	CASSLEGAASGELFF	TGTGCCAGCAGCTTAGAGGGAGCCGCGTCCGGGGAGCTGTTTTTT
TRBV4-1	TRBJ1-6	NA	NA	CASSNQGSRISPLHF	TGCGCCAGCAGCAACCAGGGTAGCCGAATTTCACCCCTCCACTTT
TRBV5-1	TRBJ2-1	TRBD2	NA	CASSPEGTSGYNEQFF	TGCGCCAGCAGCCCTGAGGGGACTAGCGGCTACAATGAGCAGTTCTTC